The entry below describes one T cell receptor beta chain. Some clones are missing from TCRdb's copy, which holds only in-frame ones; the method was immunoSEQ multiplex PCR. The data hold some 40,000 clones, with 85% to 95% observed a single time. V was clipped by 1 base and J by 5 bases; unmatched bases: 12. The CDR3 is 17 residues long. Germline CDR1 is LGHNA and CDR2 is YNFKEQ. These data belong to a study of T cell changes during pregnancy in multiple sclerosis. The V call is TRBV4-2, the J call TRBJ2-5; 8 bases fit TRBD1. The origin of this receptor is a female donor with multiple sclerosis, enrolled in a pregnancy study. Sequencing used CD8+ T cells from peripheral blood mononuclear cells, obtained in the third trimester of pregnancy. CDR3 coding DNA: TGTGCCAGCAGCCAAGGGGGGTTGCAGGGGGCTTGGGAGACCCAGTACTTC. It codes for CASSQGGLQGAWETQYF.